One sample yielded the 7 T cell receptor beta chains listed below, sequenced in a study of T cell responses to AZD1222 COVID-19 vaccine. Profiled with immunoSEQ multiplex PCR; TCRdb holds only in-frame clones, not every one. Of fewer than 200,000 clones listed, 90% to 95% are singletons. The sequenced sample was peripheral blood, obtained on day 0 of AZD1222 vaccination. The receptors originated from an adult in good health.

The genes are TRBV19 and TRBJ1-4, with unresolved D. Trimming removed 0 bases at V and 8 bases at J, with 10 bases between. Germline-derived CDR1 and CDR2 are LNHDA and SQIVND (reference sequence). There are 14 residues in the CDR3. DNA for the CDR3: TGTGCCAGTAGTATAGATACTCTAGGGGAAAAACTGTTTTTT. Protein sequence: CASSIDTLGEKLFF. Full variable domain (rest looked up from reference TRBV19 and TRBJ1-4): DGGITQSPKYLFRKEGQNVTLSCEQNLNHDAMYWYRQDPGQGLRLIYYSQIVNDFQKGDIAEGYSVSREKKESFPLTVTSAQKNPTAFYLCASSIDTLGEKLFFGSGTQLSVL.

The rearrangement joins TRBV10-3 to TRBJ2-3; 12 bases are a match to TRBD1. V trimming: 3 bases; J trimming: 2 bases; junction bases outside the gene matches: 12. Germline values: CDR1 ENHRY, CDR2 SYGVKD. The CDR3 consists of 19 residues. The CDR3, as DNA: TGTGCCATCAGTGAACCGGGACAGGGGGCCCATTCCTTCACAGATACGCAGTATTTT. Translated, it gives CAISEPGQGAHSFTDTQYF.

The rearrangement joins TRBV30 to TRBJ1-2; 9 bases map to TRBD1. V gave up 3 bases and J gave up 5 bases; unmatched junction bases: 10. Germline CDR1 reads GTSNPN; CDR2 reads SVGIG (reference sequence). The CDR3 loop spans 15 amino acids. The CDR3 region is CAWRKGQGRWYGYTF. The CDR3 coding sequence is TGTGCCTGGAGGAAGGGACAGGGTCGCTGGTATGGCTACACCTTC.

The rearrangement uses TRBV19 and TRBJ1-5, with a tentative D call TRBD1 (5 bases). This CDR3 contains 15 residues. Germline CDR1 reads LNHDA; CDR2 reads SQIVND (reference sequence). V dropped 3 bases and J dropped 3 bases, with 12 bases sitting between them. CDR3 sequence reads: CASSMEQGYNQPQHF. In nucleotides, the CDR3 is TGTGCCAGTAGTATGGAGCAGGGATACAATCAGCCCCAGCATTTT.

CDR3 sequence: CASSRGAGASEAFF. CDR3 nucleotide sequence: TGCGCCAGCAGCCGAGGTGCAGGGGCGTCTGAAGCTTTCTTT. This chain joins TRBV4-3 and TRBJ1-1, with a possible D match to TRBD1 (6 bases). The CDR3 is 14 residues long. Germline lookup yields CDR1 LGHNA and CDR2 YSLEER. Trimming took off 4 bases at V and 6 bases at J, with 15 bases between the two ends.

This clone has only a few counts. The rearrangement joins TRBV19 to TRBJ1-1; D remains unclear. V was clipped by 8 bases and J by 3 bases, with 13 bases between them. This CDR3 region has 13 residues. In germline, CDR1 is LNHDA, CDR2 SQIVND (reference sequence). This CDR3 reads CASGMGLDTEAFF. The CDR3 nucleotides read TGTGCCAGTGGAATGGGGTTGGACACTGAAGCTTTCTTT.

The V and J genes are TRBV6-4 and TRBJ2-2, with 7 positions matching TRBD2. Germline V lookup: CDR1 MRHNA, CDR2 SNTAGT. CDR3 length: 17 amino acids. The V and J ends lost 5 bases and 0 bases, in that order; junction bases with no gene match: 9. DNA for the CDR3: TGTGCCAGCAGTCCCCTCGGGGGGTATGCGAACACCGGGGAGCTGTTTTTT. This codes for CASSPLGGYANTGELFF.